The 8 T cell receptor beta chains in this list originate from one sample, sequenced in a study of shared clonotypes between healthy human individuals. The data were produced by immunoSEQ multiplex PCR, yet TCRdb's version contains in-frame clones alone and is incomplete. The sample contains about 2 million clones, around 95% of which appear only once. Sequencing input: naive CD4+ T cells sorted from blood. The sample's subset: CD45RA+ positively selected. These receptors were taken from a young man in good health.

As regards this clone: The same CDR3 can be traced to other DNA sequences in this sample. V and J are TRBV18 and TRBJ1-3, with a tentative D call TRBD1 (5 bases). The CDR3 sequence is 16 residues long. Germline CDR1 and CDR2: KGHSH and LQKENI. Trimming took off 3 bases at V and 1 base at J, with 13 bases between the two ends. CDR3 sequence (DNA): TGTGCCAGCTCACCCCAGGGACCAGGGTCTGGAAACACCATATATTTT. Its translation: CASSPQGPGSGNTIYF.

This chain connects TRBV11-2 to TRBJ2-5, with D uncertain. Germline-derived CDR1 and CDR2 are SGHAT and FQNNGV. V lost 5 bases and J 5 bases, leaving 12 bases between the germline ends. The CDR3 extends over 13 amino acids. Here the CDR3 reads CASSRVPAETQYF. CDR3 in DNA: TGTGCCAGCAGCCGGGTCCCCGCGGAGACCCAGTACTTC.

The rearrangement joins TRBV6-5 to TRBJ1-2, with 8 positions matching TRBD1. Germline assignment: CDR1 MNHEY and CDR2 SVGAGI. Trimming at V came to 6 bases and at J to 4 bases, leaving 4 bases not matched to a gene. The CDR3 runs 13 residues. CDR3 bases: TGTGCCAGCAGGACAGGGGAGGCCTATGGCTACACCTTC. Its translation: CASRTGEAYGYTF.

The chain joins TRBV15 to TRBJ2-1; unclear D gene. V dropped 8 bases and J dropped 7 bases, with 15 bases sitting between them. CDR1 and CDR2 from the germline V gene are LNHNV and YYDKDF (reference sequence). The CDR3 consists of 13 residues. The CDR3 loop reads CATRSPPGNEQFF. CDR3 DNA sequence: TGTGCCACCCGCTCGCCCCCGGGTAATGAGCAGTTCTTC.

As concerns this clone: The same CDR3 is also encoded by other DNA sequences in this sample. This rearrangement joins TRBV5-1 to TRBJ2-1, with TRBD2 identical over 12 bases. Trimming cost V 4 bases and J 0 bases; bases outside gene matches: 8. CDR3 length: 18 amino acids. Germline lookup yields CDR1 SGHRS and CDR2 YFSETQ. The CDR3 spells CASSPGTSGSSSYNEQFF. In nucleotides, the CDR3 is TGCGCCAGCAGCCCCGGGACTAGCGGGTCAAGCTCCTACAATGAGCAGTTCTTC.

The chain has TRBV6-5 and TRBJ1-3; 8 nucleotides align to TRBD1. The CDR3 is made up of 13 amino acids. The V segment lost 11 bases and the J segment 4 bases; nucleotides outside the gene matches: 7. Looked up from germline, CDR1 is MNHEY and CDR2 is SVGAGI. The CDR3 DNA reads as TGTGCCGTGGGACAGGCCCTCGGAAACACCATATATTTT. Protein: CAVGQALGNTIYF.

The chain employs TRBV19 and TRBJ2-7; no clear D gene. Germline V gives CDR1 LNHDA, CDR2 SQIVND (reference sequence). V dropped 3 bases and J dropped 6 bases, with 12 bases sitting between them. This CDR3 is 13 amino acids long. CDR3 residues: CASSMGGVGEQYF. The CDR3 DNA sequence: TGTGCCAGTAGTATGGGCGGAGTGGGCGAGCAGTACTTC.

The V call is TRBV5-4, the J call TRBJ2-1; 9 positions agree with TRBD2. CDR1 and CDR2 from the germline V gene are SGHNT and YYREEE (reference sequence). This CDR3 has 16 amino acids. The V and J ends lost 0 bases and 7 bases, in that order; junction bases with no gene match: 8. The DNA for the CDR3 is TGTGCCAGCAGCTTGGGCGGGACTAGCCCTTGGAATGAGCAGTTCTTC. Amino acid sequence: CASSLGGTSPWNEQFF.